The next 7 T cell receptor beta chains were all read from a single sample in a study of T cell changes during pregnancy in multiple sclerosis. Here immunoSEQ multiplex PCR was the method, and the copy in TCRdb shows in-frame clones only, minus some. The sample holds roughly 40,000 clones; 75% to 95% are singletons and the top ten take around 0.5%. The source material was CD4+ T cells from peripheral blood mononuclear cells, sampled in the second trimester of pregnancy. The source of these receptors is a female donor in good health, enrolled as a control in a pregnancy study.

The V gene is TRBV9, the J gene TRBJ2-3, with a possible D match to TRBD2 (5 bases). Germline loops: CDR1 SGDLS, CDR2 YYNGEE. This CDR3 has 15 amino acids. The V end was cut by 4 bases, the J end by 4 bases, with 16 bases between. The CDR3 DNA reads TGTGCCAGCAGCCCCTTCCTGGGGAGACCAGATACGCAGTATTTT. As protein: CASSPFLGRPDTQYF.

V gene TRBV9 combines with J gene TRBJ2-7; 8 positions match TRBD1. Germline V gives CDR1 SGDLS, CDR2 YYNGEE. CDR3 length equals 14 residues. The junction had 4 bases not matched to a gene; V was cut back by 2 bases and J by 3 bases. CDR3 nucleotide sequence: TGTGCCAGCAGCGTGGACAGGGTAGGCTACGAGCAGTACTTC. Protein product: CASSVDRVGYEQYF.

The CDR3 is CASSYTRPSSYEQYF. In DNA, the CDR3 is TGTGCCAGCAGTTACACCCGTCCTAGCTCCTACGAGCAGTACTTC. The chain couples TRBV6-5 to TRBJ2-7; D is unclear. Germline V gives CDR1 MNHEY, CDR2 SVGAGI. The CDR3 covers 15 residues. V was cut by 2 bases and J by 0 bases, with 11 bases left in between.

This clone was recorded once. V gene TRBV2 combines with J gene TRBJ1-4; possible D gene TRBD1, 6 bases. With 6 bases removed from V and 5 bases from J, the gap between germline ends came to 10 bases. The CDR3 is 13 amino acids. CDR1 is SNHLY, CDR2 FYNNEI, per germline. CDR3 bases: TGTGCCAGCAGGGACAGCCAGAATGAAAAACTGTTTTTT. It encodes CASRDSQNEKLFF.

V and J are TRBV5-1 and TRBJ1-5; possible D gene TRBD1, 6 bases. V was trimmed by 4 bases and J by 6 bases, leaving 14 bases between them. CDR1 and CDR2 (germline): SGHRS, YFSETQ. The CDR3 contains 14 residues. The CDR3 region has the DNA TGCGCCAGCAGCCCGACAGGTCGGAGTCAGCCCCAGCATTTT. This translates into CASSPTGRSQPQHF.

The CDR3 region is CASSLVVASGELQQYF. CDR3 in DNA: TGTGCCAGCAGCTTGGTAGTGGCTAGCGGGGAACTGCAGCAGTACTTC. The chain combines TRBV5-6 with TRBJ2-5, with 9 bases aligning to TRBD2. The ends lost 0 bases at V and 11 bases at J; junction bases unmatched: 14. Per the germline V gene, CDR1 is SGHDT and CDR2 is YYEEEE. CDR3 length: 16 amino acids.

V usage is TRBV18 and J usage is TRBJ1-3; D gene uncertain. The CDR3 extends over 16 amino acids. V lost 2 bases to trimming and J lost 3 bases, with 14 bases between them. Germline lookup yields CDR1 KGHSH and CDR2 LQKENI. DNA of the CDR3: TGTGCCAGCTCACCATATTCTCCCGAGGGTGGAAACACCATATATTTT. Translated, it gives CASSPYSPEGGNTIYF.